Each of the 28 T cell receptor beta chains below was sequenced from the same sample in a study of sequential checkpoint blockade in melanoma. This table comes from immunoSEQ multiplex PCR, and its TCRdb copy is limited to in-frame clones, with some not included. The table includes several thousand clones, around 50% detected once. Stated treatment: randomized to nivolumab then ipilimumab (arm A) or the reverse (arm B). The specimen comprised CD8+ T cells sorted from blood (inferred from file names), sampled from a patient given nivolumab and ipilimumab in sequence. Receptor source: a human donor with melanoma.

This clone appeared once. The chain combines TRBV9 with TRBJ1-1; D is possibly TRBD1 (5 bases). Trimming removed 0 bases at V and 4 bases at J, with 10 bases between. The CDR3 extends over 14 amino acids. Germline CDR1 is SGDLS and CDR2 is YYNGEE. CDR3 region: CASSVGGSVTEAFF. The CDR3 nucleotides are TGTGCCAGCAGCGTAGGGGGCTCGGTCACTGAAGCTTTCTTT.

V and J are TRBV19 and TRBJ1-5; no clear D gene. Germline values: CDR1 LNHDA, CDR2 SQIVND (reference sequence). The CDR3 loop spans 15 amino acids. V lost 3 bases and J lost 0, with 9 bases in between. CDR3 sequence: CASSIAPGSNQPQHF. CDR3 DNA sequence: TGTGCCAGTAGTATTGCACCAGGTAGCAATCAGCCCCAGCATTTT.

The CDR3 nucleotides are TGTGCCAGCAGCTGGAGGGACAGCAACTATGGCTACACCTTC. Translated: CASSWRDSNYGYTF. V gene TRBV9 combines with J gene TRBJ1-2, with TRBD1 identical over 7 bases. Trimming at V came to 4 bases and at J to 2 bases, leaving 5 bases not matched to a gene. Germline V lookup: CDR1 SGDLS, CDR2 YYNGEE. This CDR3 spans 14 amino acids.

This chain links TRBV7-2 with TRBJ2-1; the D is unclear. This CDR3 contains 12 residues. Germline V gene data show CDR1 as SGHTA and CDR2 as FQGNSA. V shed 4 bases and J shed 4 bases, with 5 bases lying between them. The CDR3 loop reads CASSSRYNEQFF. CDR3 bases: TGTGCCAGCAGCTCTCGGTACAATGAGCAGTTCTTC. The full variable domain, completed using reference TRBV7-2 and TRBJ2-1, is GAGVSQSPSNKVTEKGKDVELRCDPISGHTALYWYRQSLGQGLEFLIYFQGNSAPDKSGLPSDRFSAERTGGSVSTLTIQRTQQEDSAVYLCASSSRYNEQFFGPGTRLTVL.

The rearrangement uses TRBV10-3 and TRBJ1-2; D gene uncertain. The germline gives CDR1 ENHRY, CDR2 SYGVKD. V was trimmed by 6 bases and J by 5 bases, leaving 19 bases between them. The CDR3 is made up of 15 amino acids. The DNA for the CDR3 is TGTGCCATCAGCCTAAGGATTGGGGAGGGATATGGCTACACCTTC. Residues: CAISLRIGEGYGYTF.

The V call is TRBV19, the J call TRBJ1-2, with D possibly being TRBD1 (5 bases). The V end lost 11 bases, the J end lost 9 bases, and 19 bases lay between the germline ends. This CDR3 spans 12 amino acids. Germline loops: CDR1 LNHDA, CDR2 SQIVND (reference sequence). CDR3 region: CAEGRPRGSYTF. The CDR3 coding sequence is TGTGCCGAGGGGAGGCCACGAGGCAGCTACACCTTC.

V usage is TRBV16 and J usage is TRBJ1-1; no definite D call. The CDR3 is 14 residues long. Germline lookup yields CDR1 KGHSY and CDR2 FQNENV. Trimming took 0 bases from V and 1 from J, leaving 6 bases between them. Here the CDR3 DNA reads TGTGCCAGCAGCCAATCTGCAGGGAACACTGAAGCTTTCTTT. Amino acid sequence: CASSQSAGNTEAFF.

V is TRBV4-3 and J is TRBJ1-4, with a possible D match to TRBD1 (5 bases). Germline values: CDR1 LGHNA, CDR2 YSLEER. Trimming took off 1 base at V and 5 bases at J, with 11 bases between the two ends. The CDR3 sequence is 15 residues long. The CDR3: CASSQGGQSNEKLFF. The CDR3 DNA is TGCGCCAGCAGCCAAGGCGGACAATCAAATGAAAAACTGTTTTTT.

The chain couples TRBV11-2 to TRBJ1-5, with D possibly matching TRBD1 (6 bases). The ends were cut back, 5 bases at V and 5 bases at J, with 10 bases in the middle. The CDR3 extends over 13 amino acids. Germline V CDR1 and CDR2: SGHAT, FQNNGV. The CDR3 region has the DNA TGTGCCAGCAGCATGGACAGTTATCAGCCCCAGCATTTT. This translates into CASSMDSYQPQHF.

This rearrangement joins TRBV7-3 to TRBJ2-1; 7 bases line up with TRBD2. Losses at the gene ends were 1 base for V and 4 bases for J; bases not matched to a gene: 4. Germline loops: CDR1 SGHTA, CDR2 FQGTGA. The CDR3 is 15 residues long. The CDR3 DNA follows: TGTGCCAGCAGCTTAAAAGCGGGGCTTTACAATGAGCAGTTCTTC. Translated, it gives CASSLKAGLYNEQFF.

The J gene is TRBJ2-7, the V gene TRBV9; 10 nucleotides line up with TRBD2. The CDR3 has 16 amino acids. The V segment lost 1 base and the J segment 7 bases; nucleotides outside the gene matches: 11. In germline, CDR1 is SGDLS, CDR2 YYNGEE. CDR3 bases: TGTGCCAGCAGCGTACTTGAGCGGGGGGGCCTTGGAGAGCAGTACTTC. Protein product: CASSVLERGGLGEQYF.

On this clone itself: Sequence at one end of the junction differs from germline and may be a read error. The chain carries TRBV5-3 and TRBJ1-2; D uncertain. TRBV5-3 is annotated as an ORF whose role is uncertain. CDR3 size: 14 residues. The CDR3 spells CASSLATALHGYTF. The CDR3 nucleotides are TGTGCCAGCAGCTTGGCCACAGCCCTCCATGGCTACACCTTC.

The chain couples TRBV7-6 to TRBJ2-7, with TRBD1 identical over 7 bases. The CDR3 runs 16 residues. Germline V gene sequence: CDR1 SGHVS, CDR2 FNYEAQ. The junction had 12 bases not matched to a gene; V was cut back by 5 bases and J by 2 bases. CDR3 in DNA: TGTGCCAGCAGCACCGGGACAGAGTTGTACCCCTACGAGCAGTACTTC. It is translated as CASSTGTELYPYEQYF.

The gene calls are TRBV6-5 and TRBJ1-1, with 8 bases identical to TRBD1. From germline, CDR1 is MNHEY and CDR2 SVGAGI. J lost 4 bases, V lost 5 bases, and 6 bases had no gene match. This CDR3 spans 14 amino acids. The CDR3 region is CASSIQGGITEAFF. The CDR3, as DNA: TGTGCCAGCAGTATACAGGGGGGGATCACTGAAGCTTTCTTT.

The rearrangement links TRBV19 to TRBJ1-5, with a tentative D call TRBD1 (6 bases). Germline-derived CDR1 and CDR2 are LNHDA and SQIVND (reference sequence). With 7 bases removed from V and 5 bases from J, the gap between germline ends came to 18 bases. The CDR3 consists of 15 residues. CDR3 amino acids: CASTTTAAGDQPQHF. CDR3 DNA: TGTGCCAGTACCACCACGGCGGCAGGGGATCAGCCCCAGCATTTT.

The chain recombines TRBV28 with TRBJ2-1, with 8 bases fitting TRBD2. This CDR3 comprises 14 residues. Germline-derived CDR1 and CDR2 are MDHEN and SYDVKM. J lost 0 bases, V lost 5 bases, and 0 bases had no gene match. This CDR3 is CASSRGGSYNEQFF. CDR3 sequence (DNA): TGTGCCAGCAGTCGGGGGGGCTCCTACAATGAGCAGTTCTTC.

The genes are TRBV4-1 and TRBJ2-7, with a weak D call TRBD1 (6 bases). The CDR3 is made up of 13 amino acids. V gave up 4 bases and J gave up 6 bases, with 13 bases separating them. In germline, CDR1 is MGHRA, CDR2 YSYEKL. The CDR3 loop is CASSLPGQSEQYF. The CDR3 DNA is TGCGCCAGCAGCCTCCCAGGACAGAGCGAGCAGTACTTC.

This clone was observed a few times. The V gene is TRBV14, the J gene TRBJ1-2, with D tentatively TRBD1 (5 bases). The V end lost 5 bases, the J end lost 7 bases, and 20 bases lay between the germline ends. The germline CDR1 and CDR2 sequences are SGHDN and FVKESK. This CDR3 spans 15 amino acids. The CDR3 sequence: CASSTRDGGFTGYTF. The CDR3, as DNA: TGTGCCAGCAGCACGCGGGACGGTGGATTTACTGGCTACACCTTC. Full variable domain (rest looked up from reference TRBV14 and TRBJ1-2): EAGVTQFPSHSVIEKGQTVTLRCDPISGHDNLYWYRRVMGKEIKFLLHFVKESKQDESGMPNNRFLAERTGGTYSTLKVQPAELEDSGVYFCASSTRDGGFTGYTFGSGTRLTVV.

This clone turned up a few times. As DNA, the CDR3 is TGTGCCAGCTCACTGACTAGCGGGGCCTACGAGCAGTACTTC. This gives the protein CASSLTSGAYEQYF. The V gene is TRBV18, the J gene TRBJ2-7; 11 bases map to TRBD2. Germline V lookup: CDR1 KGHSH, CDR2 LQKENI. This CDR3 is built from 14 residues. V lost 4 bases, J lost 2 bases, and 1 base stayed unmatched.

The rearrangement uses TRBV19 and TRBJ1-5; TRBD1 matches at 8 bases. V trimming: 3 bases; J trimming: 2 bases; junction bases outside the gene matches: 3. This CDR3 has 15 residues. The germline V gene encodes CDR1 LNHDA and CDR2 SQIVND (reference sequence). CDR3 residues: CASSMQGAGNQPQHF. The CDR3 DNA reads as TGTGCCAGTAGTATGCAGGGGGCCGGCAATCAGCCCCAGCATTTT.

The CDR3 region has the DNA TGTGCCAGCAGTTTTAACAGGAACTCTGGAAACACCATATATTTT. It specifies CASSFNRNSGNTIYF. The chain employs TRBV27 and TRBJ1-3, with D possibly being TRBD1 (5 bases). CDR1 MNHEY and CDR2 SMNVEV come from the germline V gene (reference sequence). V was pared by 3 bases and J by 0 bases, with 9 bases between. CDR3 length: 15 residues.

This chain connects TRBV19 to TRBJ1-5; D remains unclear. The germline V and J ends were trimmed by 5 bases and 4 bases, with 9 bases remaining between them. The CDR3 length is 13 residues. Per the germline V gene, CDR1 is LNHDA and CDR2 is SQIVND (reference sequence). This CDR3 is CASSPTPNQPQHF. In DNA form, the CDR3 reads TGTGCCAGTAGTCCTACTCCAAATCAGCCCCAGCATTTT. Together with reference TRBV19 and TRBJ1-5, the CDR3 gives the full variable domain: DGGITQSPKYLFRKEGQNVTLSCEQNLNHDAMYWYRQDPGQGLRLIYYSQIVNDFQKGDIAEGYSVSREKKESFPLTVTSAQKNPTAFYLCASSPTPNQPQHFGDGTRLSIL.

The chain joins TRBV4-2 to TRBJ2-7; 11 bases map to TRBD2. The ends lost 3 bases at V and 2 bases at J; junction bases unmatched: 3. Germline loops: CDR1 LGHNA, CDR2 YNFKEQ. The CDR3 spans 15 residues. The CDR3 reads CASSQRLAGTYEQYF. The CDR3 DNA follows: TGTGCCAGCAGCCAGAGACTAGCGGGGACCTACGAGCAGTACTTC.

This rearrangement joins TRBV19 to TRBJ2-7; TRBD1 is a possible D gene (7 bases). The CDR3 runs 13 residues. The V and J ends lost 4 bases and 3 bases respectively, with 10 bases between them. Germline CDR1 and CDR2: LNHDA and SQIVND (reference sequence). CDR3 coding DNA: TGTGCCAGTAGTAGCGGGACAGACTACGAGCAGTACTTC. It encodes CASSSGTDYEQYF.

The chain carries TRBV27 and TRBJ1-6; D is perhaps TRBD1 (5 bases). Germline V gives CDR1 MNHEY, CDR2 SMNVEV (reference sequence). V gave up 6 bases and J gave up 8 bases, with 14 bases separating them. The CDR3 runs 14 residues. DNA of the CDR3: TGTGCCAGCAGACCCACAGGCAGGGATTCACCCCTCCACTTT. Its translation is CASRPTGRDSPLHF.

This clone showed up just a few times. The chain is built from TRBV7-3 and TRBJ1-5, with D possibly being TRBD1 (5 bases). The V end was cut by 2 bases, the J end by 3 bases, with 11 bases between. The CDR3 has 15 amino acids. The V gene's germline CDR1 is SGHTA and CDR2 FQGTGA. The CDR3 DNA reads as TGTGCCAGCAGCTTAGGGTGGGGGGACAATCAGCCCCAGCATTTT. This gives the protein CASSLGWGDNQPQHF. Combining the CDR3 with reference TRBV7-3 and TRBJ1-5 gives the whole variable domain GAGVSQTPSNKVTEKGKYVELRCDPISGHTALYWYRQSLGQGPEFLIYFQGTGAADDSGLPNDRFFAVRPEGSVSTLKIQRTERGDSAVYLCASSLGWGDNQPQHFGDGTRLSIL.

V usage is TRBV29-1 and J usage is TRBJ1-1; D ambiguous. Trimming left V 3 bases short and J 1 base short, with 6 bases between. The CDR3 runs to 12 residues. CDR1 is SQVTM and CDR2 is ANQGSEA in the germline V gene. The CDR3 reads CSVESQNTEAFF. The CDR3 DNA reads as TGCAGCGTTGAGTCCCAGAACACTGAAGCTTTCTTT.

This clone was counted a few times. The J gene is TRBJ2-7, the V gene TRBV9; TRBD1 aligns across 8 bases. V was pared by 4 bases and J by 4 bases, with 1 base of the junction left unmatched. This CDR3 region has 12 residues. Germline V CDR1 and CDR2: SGDLS, YYNGEE. The CDR3 sequence is CASSNRGYEQYF. CDR3 nucleotide sequence: TGTGCCAGCAGCAACAGGGGGTACGAGCAGTACTTC. The complete variable domain, with remaining parts taken from reference TRBV9 and TRBJ2-7, reads DSGVTQTPKHLITATGQRVTLRCSPRSGDLSVYWYQQSLDQGLQFLIQYYNGEERAKGNILERFSAQQFPDLHSELNLSSLELGDSALYFCASSNRGYEQYFGPGTRLTVT.